The 32 T cell receptor beta chains below were found in one sample sequenced in a study of T cell repertoires in cytomegalovirus infection. TCRdb re-called the reads through MiXCR, storing one row per CDR3 protein. The table records some 600,000 distinct CDR3 sequences, more than 20% of them present only once. The material sequenced was CD8+ T cells from PBMCs. The receptor source for this set is a human donor in good health (CMV status not recorded). Some clones in this sample may be carry-over from other donors' samples.

The chain's CDR3 is CASSQNCRGSGEQYV. CDR3 sequence (DNA): TGTGCTAGCAGCCAGAATTGCAGGGGCTCTGGGGAGCAGTACGTC. The V gene is TRBV7-7, the J gene TRBJ2-7, with D possibly TRBD1 on 6 matching bases. The CDR3 has 15 residues. Germline CDR1 and CDR2: SSHAT and FNYEAQ (reference sequence).

As for this clonotype: This may be a read error: a much more frequent sequence differs by one nucleotide. The chain employs TRBV4-3 and TRBJ2-1, with 7 nucleotides matching TRBD1. V shed 0 bases and J 4 bases; nucleotides not matched to a gene: 6. CDR1 is LGHNA and CDR2 is YSLEER in the germline V gene. CDR3 length: 16 residues. As DNA, the CDR3 is TGCGCCAGCAGCCAAGACAGGGGGTTACTATACAATGAGCAGTTCTTC. The encoded protein is CASSQDRGLLYNEQFF.

This clonotype has a count of ten or more. The rearrangement uses TRBV5-6 and TRBJ2-3; D remains unclear. CDR3 length: 15 amino acids. Trimming shortened V by 0 bases and J by 1 base, and 9 bases separated the two germline ends. Germline V lookup: CDR1 SGHDT, CDR2 YYEEEE. The CDR3 bases are TGTGCCAGCAGCTTGGGCCGAGGAGGCACAGATACGCAGTATTTT. Its translation is CASSLGRGGTDTQYF. Supplemented by reference TRBV5-6 and TRBJ2-3, the full variable domain reads DAGVTQSPTHLIKTRGQQVTLRCSPKSGHDTVSWYQQALGQGPQFIFQYYEEEERQRGNFPDRFSGHQFPNYSSELNVNALLLGDSALYLCASSLGRGGTDTQYFGPGTRLTVL.

This clonotype was picked up a small number of times. This sequence joins TRBV5-5 and TRBJ2-7; D possibly matches TRBD1 or TRBD2 (5 bases each). CDR3 length: 13 amino acids. The ends were cut back, 0 bases at V and 6 bases at J, with 10 bases in the middle. Germline CDR1 is SGHKS and CDR2 is YYEKEE (reference sequence). CDR3 sequence (DNA): TGTGCCAGCAGCTTGGGGGACGGGGCCGAGCAGTACTTC. Its translation: CASSLGDGAEQYF.

This clonotype was seen only a few times. The V call is TRBV7-9, the J call TRBJ1-2; 9 nucleotides align to TRBD1. Losses at the gene ends were 5 bases for V and 0 bases for J; bases not matched to a gene: 4. This CDR3 is 15 amino acids long. Germline values: CDR1 SEHNR, CDR2 FQNEAQ (reference sequence). CDR3: CASSRRDRANYGYTF. The CDR3 region has the DNA TGTGCCAGCAGCCGCCGGGACAGGGCTAACTATGGCTACACCTTC.

This clonotype has ten or more counts. The chain recombines TRBV27 with TRBJ2-7; perhaps TRBD2 as D (7 bases). Trimming took 3 bases from V and 4 from J, leaving 25 bases between them. From germline, CDR1 is MNHEY and CDR2 SMNVEV (reference sequence). CDR3 length equals 18 residues. The CDR3 DNA reads as TGTGCCAGCAGTTTTTTCCCTTCCCGAGGGGGAGGGGTGTACGAGCAGTACGTC. It encodes CASSFFPSRGGGVYEQYV.

In this sample, this clonotype turned up a few times. The V gene is TRBV6-2 or TRBV6-3, the J gene TRBJ1-2; 9 bases align to TRBD1. J lost 4 bases, V lost 6 bases, and 9 bases had no gene match. The CDR3 runs to 15 residues. Germline values: CDR1 MNHEY, CDR2 SVGEGT. The CDR3: CASSPGQGEIYGYTF. The CDR3 coding sequence is TGTGCCAGCAGCCCGGGACAGGGAGAGATCTATGGCTACACCTTC.

This clonotype was observed a handful of times. This chain links TRBV24-1 with TRBJ2-1; D gene ambiguous. Trimming stripped 4 bases from V and 0 bases from J, with 9 bases between. Per germline, CDR1 KGHDR and CDR2 SFDVKD. The CDR3 sequence is 15 residues long. The CDR3 nucleotides read TGTGCCACCAGTGACGGACCGAGCTCCTACAATGAGCAGTTCTTC. It is translated as CATSDGPSSYNEQFF.

This clonotype came up a few times. The chain employs TRBV7-9 and TRBJ2-1, with no clear D. This CDR3 spans 10 amino acids. CDR1 and CDR2 (germline): SEHNR, FQNEAQ (reference sequence). The ends were cut back, 8 bases at V and 14 bases at J, with 13 bases in the middle. This chain's CDR3 is CASWAGTEFF. The CDR3 DNA reads as TGTGCCAGCTGGGCCGGAACGGAGTTCTTC. Complete variable domain (other parts from reference TRBV7-9 and TRBJ2-1): DTGVSQNPRHKITKRGQNVTFRCDPISEHNRLYWYRQTLGQGPEFLTYFQNEAQLEKSRLLSDRFSAERPKGSFSTLEIQRTEQGDSAMYLCASWAGTEFFGPGTRLTVL.

The genes are TRBV7-2 and TRBJ1-1; no definite D call. This CDR3 contains 14 residues. Between the trimmed V and J ends, which lost 1 base and 4 bases, there was a span of 10 bases. Per germline, CDR1 SGHTA and CDR2 FQGNSA. This CDR3 reads CASSLVLLGTEAFF. CDR3 nucleotide sequence: TGTGCCAGCAGCTTAGTGTTACTAGGCACTGAAGCTTTCTTT.

This clonotype was seen a handful of times. The genes are TRBV20-1 and TRBJ2-7; possibly TRBD2 for D (6 bases). Germline lookup yields CDR1 DFQATT and CDR2 SNEGSKA (reference sequence). Trimming removed 2 bases from V and 1 base from J, with 15 bases in between. There are 15 residues in the CDR3. CDR3 residues: CSARQRAGLSYEQYV. CDR3 in DNA: TGCAGTGCTAGACAACGAGCGGGTCTTTCCTACGAGCAGTACGTC.

The chain combines TRBV13 with TRBJ1-1; 8 bases align to TRBD1. Germline trimming cut 3 bases from V and 1 base from J; bases unmatched to any gene: 10. Germline CDR1 PRHDT, CDR2 FYEKMQ (reference sequence). This CDR3 spans 17 amino acids. CDR3 protein: CASSFSLGQVGNTEAFF. In DNA form, the CDR3 reads TGTGCCAGCAGCTTTTCACTGGGACAGGTAGGGAACACTGAAGCTTTCTTT.

This clonotype was found many times. V is TRBV7-6 and J is TRBJ1-2; D is ambiguous. V lost 2 bases and J 4 bases, leaving 8 bases between the germline ends. Germline assignment: CDR1 SGHVS and CDR2 FNYEAQ. This CDR3 region has 13 residues. In DNA form, the CDR3 reads TGTGCCAGCAGCTTACGGGGTGGCTATGGCTACACCTTC. This gives the protein CASSLRGGYGYTF.

This clonotype was recorded at least ten times. The V call is TRBV15, the J call TRBJ2-5, with D unresolved. Germline V lookup: CDR1 LNHNV, CDR2 YYDKDF (reference sequence). V was clipped by 3 bases and J by 5 bases, with 10 bases between them. The length of the CDR3 is 13 residues. In DNA, the CDR3 is TGTGCCACCAGCAGTCATGCCGGCGAGACCCAGTACTTC. Its protein is CATSSHAGETQYF. Using reference TRBV15 and TRBJ2-5 for the parts outside the CDR3, the full variable domain is DAMVIQNPRYQVTQFGKPVTLSCSQTLNHNVMYWYQQKSSQAPKLLFHYYDKDFNNEADTPDNFQSRRPNTSFCFLDIRSPGLGDTAMYLCATSSHAGETQYFGPGTRLLVL.

The genes are TRBV12-3 or TRBV12-4 and TRBJ1-2; D may be TRBD1 (5 bases). Trimming cost V 5 bases and J 2 bases, with 9 bases left between them. The CDR3 totals 13 residues. The CDR3 sequence is CASSQDMNYGYTF. The CDR3 DNA follows: TGTGCCAGCAGTCAGGACATGAACTATGGCTACACCTTC.

The chain links TRBV20-1 to TRBJ2-3, with no clear D. Germline CDR1 reads DFQATT; CDR2 reads SNEGSKA (reference sequence). There are 15 residues in the CDR3. Trimming shortened V by 5 bases and J by 0 bases, and 15 bases separated the two germline ends. CDR3: CSAPPGATSTDTQYF. CDR3 DNA: TGCAGTGCTCCGCCCGGTGCAACTAGCACAGATACGCAGTATTTT.

This clonotype has at least ten counts. The rearrangement uses TRBV7-9 and TRBJ2-6, with D possibly matching TRBD1 (5 bases). Trimming took off 4 bases at V and 4 bases at J, with 11 bases between the two ends. Germline V gene sequence: CDR1 SEHNR, CDR2 FQNEAQ (reference sequence). The CDR3 has 15 residues. The CDR3 sequence: CASSSTASGANVLTF. CDR3 DNA: TGTGCCAGCAGCTCGACAGCTTCGGGGGCCAACGTCCTGACTTTC.

This clonotype is a singleton in its sample. Since the CDR3 does not end with the conserved phenylalanine or tryptophan, this likely comes from a read error. V and J are TRBV2 and TRBJ2-1, with 7 bases aligning to TRBD1. Germline lookup yields CDR1 SNHLY and CDR2 FYNNEI. Germline trimming cut 7 bases from V and 10 bases from J; bases unmatched to any gene: 4. The CDR3 is made up of 11 amino acids. The CDR3 here is CASKRGLEQFV. DNA for the CDR3: TGTGCCAGCAAGAGGGGGCTCGAGCAGTTCGTC.

In the case of this clonotype: A much larger clone is a single base away; this may be a read error. This rearrangement joins TRBV2 to TRBJ2-7; D unresolved. The V end lost 6 bases, the J end lost 2 bases, and 2 bases lay between the germline ends. CDR3 size: 10 residues. Germline CDR1 SNHLY, CDR2 FYNNEI. CDR3 DNA: TGTGCCAGCAGGCCCTACGAGCAGTACTTC. Translating gives CASRPYEQYF.

The V and J genes are TRBV6-6 and TRBJ2-7; 7 bases are a match to TRBD1. CDR1 and CDR2 (germline): MNHNY, SVGAGI (reference sequence). The CDR3 runs 15 residues. V was clipped by 6 bases and J by 6 bases; unmatched bases: 14. CDR3 residues: CASRKTTGTASEQYV. The CDR3 bases are TGTGCCAGCAGAAAAACAACCGGGACAGCCTCCGAGCAGTACGTC.

The gene calls are TRBV29-1 and TRBJ2-2; TRBD2 is a possible D gene (6 bases). The germline gives CDR1 SQVTM, CDR2 ANQGSEA. The CDR3 has 13 amino acids. V was pared by 6 bases and J by 4 bases, with 12 bases between. CDR3 sequence: CSVSGEVTGELFF. The DNA of the CDR3 is TGCAGCGTCTCGGGGGAAGTCACCGGGGAGCTGTTTTTT.

This clonotype has a handful of counts. An end of the junction does not agree with germline; a read error may underlie this. This rearrangement joins TRBV7-7 to TRBJ2-1, with 11 bases that match TRBD2. Germline V lookup: CDR1 SSHAT, CDR2 FNYEAQ (reference sequence). This CDR3 contains 15 residues. The CDR3 DNA reads as TGTGCTAGCAGCCGGGGACTAGCGGTGAGCAATGAGCAGTTCTTC. Translated, it gives CASSRGLAVSNEQFF. Full variable domain (outside the CDR3, taken from reference TRBV7-7 and TRBJ2-1): GAGVSQSPRYKVTKRGQDVTLRCDPISSHATLYWYQQALGQGPEFLTYFNYEAQPDKSGLPSDRFSAERPEGSISTLTIQRTEQRDSAMYRCASSRGLAVSNEQFFGPGTRLTVL.

This clonotype was seen repeatedly, ten times or more. The V call is TRBV28, the J call TRBJ2-1; the D gene is possibly TRBD2 (6 bases). Trimming removed 7 bases at V and 5 bases at J, with 12 bases between. Per germline, CDR1 MDHEN and CDR2 SYDVKM. The CDR3 is 13 residues long. CDR3 nucleotide sequence: TGTGCCAGCACCAGGACTAACCACAATGAGCAGTTCTTC. The encoded protein is CASTRTNHNEQFF.

This clonotype was counted between two and nine times. The rearrangement uses TRBV7-3 and TRBJ2-1, with D possibly matching TRBD2 (6 bases). Trimming removed 0 bases from V and 7 bases from J, with 10 bases in between. The CDR3 spans 14 residues. The germline CDR1 and CDR2 sequences are SGHTA and FQGTGA. The CDR3 region is CASSLTPGLNEQFF. CDR3 sequence (DNA): TGTGCCAGCAGCTTAACCCCGGGACTTAATGAGCAGTTCTTC.

The J gene is TRBJ2-7, the V gene TRBV6-6; D is unclear. The V end lost 6 bases, the J end lost 2 bases, and 14 bases lay between the germline ends. Germline values: CDR1 MNHNY, CDR2 SVGAGI (reference sequence). CDR3 size: 14 residues. The DNA for the CDR3 is TGTGCCAGCAGGGTGGCACCCTCGACCTACGAGCAGTACGTC. Residues: CASRVAPSTYEQYV.

The genes are TRBV7-9 and TRBJ1-2; no reliable D call. The V gene lost 5 bases and the J gene lost 4 bases, with 11 bases spanning the gap. The CDR3 spans 13 residues. Germline CDR1 reads SEHNR; CDR2 reads FQNEAQ (reference sequence). The CDR3 nucleotides are TGTGCCAGCAGCCGTCCCGGACGCTATGGCTACACCTTC. As protein: CASSRPGRYGYTF.

Of note for this clonotype: Being one base from a much bigger clone, this may be a read error. The chain combines TRBV7-6 with TRBJ1-4; D gene ambiguous. The germline gives CDR1 SGHVS, CDR2 FNYEAQ. Deletions cut 5 bases from V and 8 bases from J, with 18 bases between. The CDR3 runs to 15 residues. CDR3 DNA: TGTGCCAGCAGCCAGCTGCTCGTCCCGGACGAAAAACTGTTTTTT. This encodes CASSQLLVPDEKLFF.

In its sample, this clonotype was seen a few times. The chain joins TRBV6-2 or TRBV6-3 to TRBJ2-1; 7 nucleotides align to TRBD1. CDR1 and CDR2 from the germline V gene are MNHEY and SVGEGT. Losses at the gene ends were 7 bases for V and 6 bases for J; bases not matched to a gene: 12. The CDR3 is 15 residues long. This CDR3 is CASNPTGTAINEQFF. The DNA for the CDR3 is TGTGCCAGCAACCCAACCGGGACAGCTATCAATGAGCAGTTCTTC.

This clonotype was picked up a small number of times. The rearrangement links TRBV12-3 or TRBV12-4 to TRBJ1-1, with 8 bases lining up with TRBD1. The CDR3 has 14 residues. V shed 5 bases and J 3 bases; nucleotides not matched to a gene: 5. The CDR3 spells CASSETGVDTEAFF. As DNA, the CDR3 is TGTGCCAGCAGTGAGACAGGGGTTGACACTGAAGCTTTCTTT.

This clonotype was seen a few times. This sequence joins TRBV2 and TRBJ2-1, with a tentative D call TRBD2 (7 bases). Trimming cost V 7 bases and J 2 bases, with 15 bases left between them. The CDR3 runs 15 residues. From germline, CDR1 is SNHLY and CDR2 FYNNEI. The CDR3 spells CASNPRGLTYNEQFF. CDR3 bases: TGTGCCAGCAATCCGCGGGGGCTGACCTACAATGAGCAGTTCTTC.

On this clonotype: A junction end diverges from the germline sequence, so it may reflect a read error. V and J are TRBV7-6 and TRBJ2-7, with 8 nucleotides matching TRBD1. Germline assignment: CDR1 SGHVS and CDR2 FNYEAQ. This CDR3 contains 13 residues. The CDR3 coding sequence is TGTGCCAACAGCTCGGGGACAGGATACGAGCAGTACTTC. It specifies CANSSGTGYEQYF.

The V and J genes are TRBV7-9 and TRBJ2-7; a weak D match, TRBD1 (5 bases). Per the germline V gene, CDR1 is SEHNR and CDR2 is FQNEAQ (reference sequence). The CDR3 loop spans 13 amino acids. V shed 5 bases and J shed 6 bases, with 14 bases lying between them. The DNA of the CDR3 is TGTGCCAGCAGCCTAGGCCAAGGGGTCGAGCAGTACGTC. Residues: CASSLGQGVEQYV.